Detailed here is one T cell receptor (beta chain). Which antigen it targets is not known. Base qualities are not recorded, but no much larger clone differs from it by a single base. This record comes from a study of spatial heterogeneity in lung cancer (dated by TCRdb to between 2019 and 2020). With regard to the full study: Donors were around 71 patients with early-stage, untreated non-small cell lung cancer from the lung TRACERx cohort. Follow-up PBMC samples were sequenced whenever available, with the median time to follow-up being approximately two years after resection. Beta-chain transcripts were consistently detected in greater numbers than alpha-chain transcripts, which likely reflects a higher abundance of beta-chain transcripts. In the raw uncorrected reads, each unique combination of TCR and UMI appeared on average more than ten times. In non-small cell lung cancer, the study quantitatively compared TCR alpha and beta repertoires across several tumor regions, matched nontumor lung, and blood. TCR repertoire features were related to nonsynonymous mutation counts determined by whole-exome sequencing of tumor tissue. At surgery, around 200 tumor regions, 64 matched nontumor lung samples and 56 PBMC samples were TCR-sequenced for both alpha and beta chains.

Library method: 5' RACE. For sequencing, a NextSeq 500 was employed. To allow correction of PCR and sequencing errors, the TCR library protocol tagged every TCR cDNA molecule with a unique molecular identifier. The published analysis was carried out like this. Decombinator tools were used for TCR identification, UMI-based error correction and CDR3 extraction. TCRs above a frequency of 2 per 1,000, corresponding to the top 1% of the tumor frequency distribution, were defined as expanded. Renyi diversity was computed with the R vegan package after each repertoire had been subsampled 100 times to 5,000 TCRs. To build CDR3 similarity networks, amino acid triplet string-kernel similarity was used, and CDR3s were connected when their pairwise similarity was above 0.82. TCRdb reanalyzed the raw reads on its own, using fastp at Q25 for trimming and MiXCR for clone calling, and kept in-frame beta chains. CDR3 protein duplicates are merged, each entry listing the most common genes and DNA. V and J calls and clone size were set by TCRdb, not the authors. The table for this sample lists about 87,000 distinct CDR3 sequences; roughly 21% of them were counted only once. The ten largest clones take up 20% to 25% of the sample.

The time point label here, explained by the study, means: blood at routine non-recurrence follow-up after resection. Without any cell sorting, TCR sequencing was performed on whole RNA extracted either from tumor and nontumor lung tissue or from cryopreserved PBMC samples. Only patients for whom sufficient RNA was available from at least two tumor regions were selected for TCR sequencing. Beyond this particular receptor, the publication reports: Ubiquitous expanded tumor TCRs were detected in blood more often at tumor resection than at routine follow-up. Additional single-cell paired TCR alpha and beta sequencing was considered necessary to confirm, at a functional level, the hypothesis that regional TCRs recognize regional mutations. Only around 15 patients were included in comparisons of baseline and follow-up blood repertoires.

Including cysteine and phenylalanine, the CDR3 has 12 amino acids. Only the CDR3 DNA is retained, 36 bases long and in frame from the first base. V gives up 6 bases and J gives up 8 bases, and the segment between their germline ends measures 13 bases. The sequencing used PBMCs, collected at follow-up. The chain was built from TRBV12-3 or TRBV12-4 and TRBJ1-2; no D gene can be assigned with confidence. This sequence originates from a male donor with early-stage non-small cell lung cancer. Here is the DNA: TGTGCCAGCAGACATCGGGCCGGAGGCTACACCTTC. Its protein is CASRHRAGGYTF.